This passage covers 12 T cell receptor beta chains from one sample sequenced in a study of T cells in localized non-small cell lung cancer. TCRdb's table, derived via immunoSEQ multiplex PCR, lists solely in-frame clones and lacks some. Of about 70,000 clones in the sample, approximately 87% were seen once. The sample consisted of peripheral blood, taken before any cancer treatment. The source is a male donor aged 60 or older with stage III squamous cell lung carcinoma.

The chain couples TRBV7-3 to TRBJ2-1, with a possible D match to TRBD2 (7 bases). Trimming shortened V by 1 base and J by 8 bases, and 15 bases separated the two germline ends. The germline CDR1 and CDR2 sequences are SGHTA and FQGTGA. CDR3 length: 15 residues. The CDR3 region is CASSLRPGGRDEQFF. DNA for the CDR3: TGTGCCAGCAGCTTAAGGCCGGGGGGCCGCGATGAGCAGTTCTTC.

The chain recombines TRBV6-6 with TRBJ2-7; D is possibly TRBD2 (5 bases). CDR1 is MNHNY and CDR2 is SVGAGI in the germline V gene (reference sequence). V dropped 7 bases and J dropped 6 bases, with 25 bases sitting between them. This CDR3 is 16 amino acids long. For the CDR3, the DNA is TGTGCCAGCACCTCCGTTACGGGCATGGCTCGGGGCGAGCAGTACGTC. Translating it yields CASTSVTGMARGEQYV.

The chain is built from TRBV7-2 and TRBJ2-5; no clear D. The V and J ends lost 5 bases and 4 bases respectively, with 8 bases between them. The CDR3 runs 12 residues. The germline V gene encodes CDR1 SGHTA and CDR2 FQGNSA. CDR3 in DNA: TGTGCCAGCAGCCCCCCCCGAGAGACCCAGTACTTC. This encodes CASSPPRETQYF.

The chain recombines TRBV4-1 with TRBJ2-2, with D perhaps being TRBD1 or TRBD2 (5 bases each). The CDR3 is 16 residues long. The V end was cut by 0 bases, the J end by 2 bases, with 10 bases between. Germline V gene lookup returns CDR1 MGHRA and CDR2 YSYEKL. CDR3 DNA: TGCGCCAGCAGCCAAGATCCAGGGAGAAACACCGGGGAGCTGTTTTTT. Translation gives CASSQDPGRNTGELFF.

This clone was seen a single time. In nucleotides, the CDR3 is TGTGCCATCAGTGATGCAGACCAGGGCAATCAGCCCCAGCATTTT. Its translation is CAISDADQGNQPQHF. This chain joins TRBV10-3 and TRBJ1-5; D unclear. The CDR3 runs to 15 residues. CDR1 and CDR2 from the germline V gene are ENHRY and SYGVKD. The ends were cut back, 3 bases at V and 2 bases at J, with 11 bases in the middle.

The chain recombines TRBV10-2 with TRBJ1-1, with no clear D. CDR3 length equals 13 residues. Trimming cost V 8 bases and J 0 bases, with 10 bases left between them. Germline V gives CDR1 WSHSY, CDR2 SAAADI. The CDR3 loop reads CASGFPLNTEAFF. The CDR3 nucleotides read TGCGCCAGCGGTTTTCCCTTGAACACTGAAGCTTTCTTT.

This chain connects TRBV10-2 to TRBJ1-2; TRBD1 agrees at 8 bases. V trimming: 5 bases; J trimming: 6 bases; junction bases outside the gene matches: 8. Germline CDR1 is WSHSY and CDR2 is SAAADI. The CDR3 runs 14 residues. The DNA for the CDR3 is TGCGCCAGCAGTTCCCAGGGACAGGCGAATGGCTACACCTTC. It yields the protein CASSSQGQANGYTF.

This chain joins TRBV30 and TRBJ2-7, with 9 bases lining up with TRBD1. Per the germline V gene, CDR1 is GTSNPN and CDR2 is SVGIG (reference sequence). J gave up 4 bases and V 0 bases, and 4 bases lay outside the gene matches. The CDR3 totals 14 residues. CDR3 region: CAWSVGTGIYEQYF. The CDR3 nucleotides read TGTGCCTGGAGTGTAGGGACAGGGATTTACGAGCAGTACTTC.

The chain's CDR3 is CASSPGTGRSGNTIYF. The CDR3 coding sequence is TGTGCCAGCAGCCCCGGGACAGGGCGCTCTGGAAACACCATATATTTT. J is TRBJ1-3 and V is TRBV5-4, with 9 bases identical to TRBD1. The trim removed 4 bases at V and 0 bases at J, leaving 5 bases unmatched. Germline lookup yields CDR1 SGHNT and CDR2 YYREEE (reference sequence). The CDR3 is 16 amino acids.

This clone was seen just once. The rearrangement joins TRBV30 to TRBJ2-5; the D gene is possibly TRBD2 (6 bases). The CDR3 runs to 12 residues. V gave up 1 base and J gave up 11 bases, with 14 bases separating them. Germline assignment: CDR1 GTSNPN and CDR2 SVGIG (reference sequence). CDR3 nucleotides: TGTGCCTGGAGTGAATTCTGGAGGGAGCAGTACTTC. Translated, it gives CAWSEFWREQYF.

The CDR3 sequence is CASSQLLRGNTGELFF. CDR3 coding DNA: TGCGCCAGCAGCCAATTGCTGCGCGGGAACACCGGGGAGCTGTTTTTT. The gene calls are TRBV4-1 and TRBJ2-2, with D uncertain. Between the trimmed V and J ends, which lost 2 bases and 1 base, there was a span of 11 bases. The CDR3 is 16 amino acids. CDR1 and CDR2 from the germline V gene are MGHRA and YSYEKL.

This clone has more than one count but fewer than ten. The CDR3 region is CASSLRAGNTIYF. The CDR3 region has the DNA TGTGCCAGCAGTTTACGCGCTGGAAACACCATATATTTT. The J gene is TRBJ1-3, the V gene TRBV6-5; no clear D gene. The CDR3 is 13 residues long. Between the trimmed V and J ends, which lost 4 bases and 2 bases, there was a span of 6 bases. In germline, CDR1 is MNHEY, CDR2 SVGAGI.